This TCR beta chain appears in the sequencing data of a study of T cell repertoires in cytomegalovirus infection. Germline-derived CDR1 and CDR2 are SGHNT and YENEEA. The CDR3 is 14 residues long. V was clipped by 2 bases and J by 4 bases, with 11 bases between them. This clonotype was counted only a few times. Its cognate antigen is unknown. A single record per CDR3 protein comes from TCRdb applying MiXCR to the reads. Counted here are approximately 500,000 distinct CDR3 sequences, roughly a third occurring once; the ten biggest clones make up about 17%. The rearrangement uses TRBV11-3 and TRBJ1-1, with D uncertain. The sequence came from a human donor in good health (CMV status not recorded). Some clones in this sample may be carry-over from other donors' samples. Specimen: cultured PBMCs, collected from culture after CMV antigen stimulation. In nucleotides, the CDR3 is TGTGCCAGCAGCTTACATCTCGGGAGCACTGAAGCTTTCTTT. Encoded protein: CASSLHLGSTEAFF.